These T cell receptor beta chains were read from a single sample in a study of cytomegalovirus exposure and HLA in healthy donors. Assay: immunoSEQ multiplex PCR; the TCRdb copy retains only in-frame clones and omits some. Found here are 95,000 to 150,000 clones, 50% to 65% of them singletons; the top ten hold approximately 9.1%. The source material was PBMCs. These receptors were taken from a man in his forties in good health and CMV-seropositive. CDR3s leave out the opening cysteine and the closing phenylalanine or tryptophan.

TRBV28,TRBJ1-2,ASSFGGINYGYT
TRBV9,TRBJ1-1,ASSVGAGDEAF
TRBV6-5,TRBJ2-3,ASLLSGTDTQY
TRBV9,TRBJ2-1,ASSVEGRGTQF
TRBV4-3,TRBJ2-3,ASSQDGNAKPSGRQY
TRBV2,TRBJ2-2,ASKGGGGAPGELF
TRBV6-5,TRBJ2-1,ASGTNRGGYNEQF
TRBV30,TRBJ2-6,AWDRGPGANVLT
TRBV9,TRBJ2-2,ASSVFFSPQYGELF
TRBV30,TRBJ2-5,AWGTGGRVQETQY
TRBV15,TRBJ2-7,ATSRDMGPYEQY